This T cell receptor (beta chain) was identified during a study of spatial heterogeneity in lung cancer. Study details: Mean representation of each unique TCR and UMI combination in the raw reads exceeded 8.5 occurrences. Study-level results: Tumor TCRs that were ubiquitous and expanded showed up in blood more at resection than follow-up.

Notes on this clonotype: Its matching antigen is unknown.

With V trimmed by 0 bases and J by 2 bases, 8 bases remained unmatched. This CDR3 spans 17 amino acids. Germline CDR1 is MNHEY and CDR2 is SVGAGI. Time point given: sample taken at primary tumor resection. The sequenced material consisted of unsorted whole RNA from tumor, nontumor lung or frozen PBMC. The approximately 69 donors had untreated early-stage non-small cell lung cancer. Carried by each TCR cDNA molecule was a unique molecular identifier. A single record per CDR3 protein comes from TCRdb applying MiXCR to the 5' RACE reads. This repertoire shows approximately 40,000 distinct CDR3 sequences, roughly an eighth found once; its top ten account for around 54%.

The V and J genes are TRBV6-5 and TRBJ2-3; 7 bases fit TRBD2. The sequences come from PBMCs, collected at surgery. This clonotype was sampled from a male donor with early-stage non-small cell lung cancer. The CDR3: CASSYSSAGRITDTQYF. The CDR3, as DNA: TGTGCCAGCAGTTACTCGTCAGCGGGAAGGATCACAGATACGCAGTATTTT.